This T cell receptor (beta chain) was retrieved from a study of OX40 agonist ivuxolimab in advanced cancers. Study context: Those enrolled were 80% to 85% male, with a mean age of approximately 60 years and ages from roughly 23 to 79. Three partial responders included one hepatocellular carcinoma patient and two cutaneous melanoma patients. Patients with prior anti-PD-1, anti-PD-L1 or anti-CTLA-4 therapy were eligible; 35% to 50% had some.

This clone occurred a few times. Its cognate antigen is unknown. Findings of the study overall: Still undetermined is the antigen specificity of the expanded peripheral T cells.

The method was immunoSEQ multiplex PCR; TCRdb's version includes in-frame clones alone and lacks a portion of them. The repertoire holds 65,000 to 85,000 clones, approximately 84% seen once, with approximately 2% in the top ten. This clonotype originated in an adult with an advanced solid tumor such as melanoma, head and neck, liver or kidney cancer. The sample was CD4+ or CD8+ T cells sorted from blood, taken in a trial of the OX40 agonist ivuxolimab.

CDR3 sequence reads: CASRRVWDAKGYTF. The CDR3 DNA reads TGTGCCAGCAGGAGGGTCTGGGACGCGAAAGGCTACACCTTC. This sequence joins TRBV6-5 and TRBJ1-2, with D maybe TRBD1 (5 bases). CDR1 is MNHEY and CDR2 is SVGAGI in the germline V gene. CDR3 size: 14 residues. The germline V and J ends were trimmed by 6 bases and 8 bases, with 19 bases remaining between them.